The 30 T cell receptor beta chains presented below share a single source sample, sequenced in a study of OX40 agonist ivuxolimab in advanced cancers. The protocol was immunoSEQ multiplex PCR, while the TCRdb copy is restricted to in-frame clones and leaves out a portion. Here the sample spans approximately 73,000 clones, around nine tenths being singletons. The sequenced sample was CD4+ or CD8+ T cells sorted from blood, obtained in a trial of the OX40 agonist ivuxolimab. The receptor source for this set is an adult with an advanced solid tumor such as melanoma, head and neck, liver or kidney cancer.

The chain has TRBV7-2 and TRBJ1-2, with D possibly TRBD1 on 6 matching bases. The germline V gene encodes CDR1 SGHTA and CDR2 FQGNSA. V lost 2 bases and J lost 5, with 15 bases in between. The CDR3 extends over 15 amino acids. The CDR3 DNA follows: TGTGCCAGCAGCTTATCATCGGGACAACAATATGGCTACACCTTC. As protein: CASSLSSGQQYGYTF.

This chain uses TRBV6-1 with TRBJ1-2; D not certain. Trimming took 2 bases from V and 4 from J, leaving 5 bases between them. The CDR3 runs to 12 residues. The germline V gene encodes CDR1 MNHNS and CDR2 SASEGT. The CDR3 region is CASSERTYGYTF. The CDR3 DNA reads TGTGCCAGCAGTGAAAGAACCTATGGCTACACCTTC.

This clone was seen a handful of times. The chain combines TRBV7-9 with TRBJ2-7; D may be TRBD1 (6 bases). CDR3 size: 16 residues. Germline V lookup: CDR1 SEHNR, CDR2 FQNEAQ (reference sequence). Trimming removed 5 bases from V and 4 bases from J, with 21 bases in between. CDR3 nucleotides: TGTGCCAGCAGCCCTAAAGAAGGGGACACCGTTTACGAGCAGTACTTC. Translating it yields CASSPKEGDTVYEQYF.

The chain employs TRBV27 and TRBJ1-2, with unresolved D. V was trimmed by 3 bases and J by 5 bases, leaving 10 bases between them. The germline V gene has CDR1 MNHEY and CDR2 SMNVEV (reference sequence). The CDR3 spans 13 residues. This CDR3 is CASSFGGPYGYTF. The CDR3 nucleotides are TGTGCCAGCAGTTTCGGCGGACCTTATGGCTACACCTTC.

This chain uses TRBV2 with TRBJ2-5; 7 bases map to TRBD1. The better agreement between TRBJ2-7 and the DNA end casts doubt on the J call. Germline loops: CDR1 SNHLY, CDR2 FYNNEI. The CDR3 is made up of 12 amino acids. CDR3 nucleotides: TGTGCCAGCAGGGGACAGATCTACGAGCAGTACTTC. Amino acids: CASRGQIYEQYF.

The chain employs TRBV9 and TRBJ1-1, with D possibly being TRBD1 (6 bases). Trimming stripped 0 bases from V and 4 bases from J, with 10 bases between. CDR1 SGDLS and CDR2 YYNGEE come from the germline V gene. The CDR3 totals 14 residues. The CDR3 reads CASSVATRGTEAFF. The CDR3 nucleotides are TGTGCCAGCAGCGTAGCTACCAGGGGCACTGAAGCTTTCTTT.

The chain combines TRBV2 with TRBJ1-5; 8 bases are shared with TRBD1. The germline CDR1 and CDR2 sequences are SNHLY and FYNNEI. Trimming took 1 base from V and 0 from J; bases not matched to a gene: 8. This CDR3 is 18 amino acids long. In DNA, the CDR3 is TGTGCCAGCAGTGAAGACCAGGACAGGGTAAATAGCAATCAGCCCCAGCATTTT. Translation gives CASSEDQDRVNSNQPQHF.

There are a few counts of this clone. V gene TRBV7-2 combines with J gene TRBJ1-3; no reliable D call. Per the germline V gene, CDR1 is SGHTA and CDR2 is FQGNSA. This CDR3 spans 16 amino acids. V lost 3 bases to trimming and J lost 0 bases, with 12 bases between them. CDR3 sequence reads: CASSLSSGFSGNTIYF. As DNA, the CDR3 is TGTGCCAGCAGCTTGAGTTCAGGCTTCTCTGGAAACACCATATATTTT.

The gene calls are TRBV29-1 and TRBJ2-1; no clear D gene. Germline-derived CDR1 and CDR2 are SQVTM and ANQGSEA. V lost 3 bases and J lost 0, with 9 bases in between. This CDR3 is 14 amino acids long. The CDR3 spells CSVEVGFSYNEQFF. The CDR3 region has the DNA TGCAGCGTTGAGGTGGGTTTCTCCTACAATGAGCAGTTCTTC.

V usage is TRBV6-6 and J usage is TRBJ1-5; 7 positions match TRBD1. CDR1 and CDR2 from the germline V gene are MNHNY and SVGAGI (reference sequence). Trimming took 6 bases from V and 0 from J; bases not matched to a gene: 8. The CDR3 loop spans 16 amino acids. CDR3 amino acids: CASRGQGVNSNQPQHF. The CDR3 DNA reads TGTGCCAGCAGGGGGCAGGGGGTCAATAGCAATCAGCCCCAGCATTTT.

The rearrangement links TRBV27 to TRBJ1-1, with D possibly being TRBD1 (5 bases). Between the trimmed V and J ends, which lost 4 bases and 7 bases, there was a span of 13 bases. This CDR3 region has 13 residues. Germline CDR1 and CDR2: MNHEY and SMNVEV (reference sequence). CDR3 nucleotides: TGTGCCAGCAGTTCTCCAGGGTTGGATGAAGCTTTCTTT. This codes for CASSSPGLDEAFF.

The chain carries TRBV7-1 and TRBJ2-7; 11 bases align to TRBD2. Being an ORF, TRBV7-1 has a function that is uncertain. V lost 4 bases and J lost 0; bases outside the gene matches: 11. The CDR3 is made up of 18 amino acids. CDR3 DNA sequence: TGTGCCAGCAGCTTAGCTACGGGACTAGCGGCTAGCTCCTACGAGCAGTACTTC. Protein product: CASSLATGLAASSYEQYF.

The J gene is TRBJ2-3, the V gene TRBV5-1; 13 bases line up with TRBD2. This CDR3 has 15 amino acids. With 6 bases clipped from V and 4 bases from J, the junction kept 5 bases outside the gene matches. The germline V gene encodes CDR1 SGHRS and CDR2 YFSETQ. This CDR3 is CASKLAGGTPDTQYF. Written as DNA, the CDR3 is TGCGCCAGCAAACTAGCGGGAGGGACGCCAGATACGCAGTATTTT. Based on the CDR3 plus reference TRBV5-1 and TRBJ2-3, the full variable domain is KAGVTQTPRYLIKTRGQQVTLSCSPISGHRSVSWYQQTPGQGLQFLFEYFSETQRNKGNFPGRFSGRQFSNSRSEMNVSTLELGDSALYLCASKLAGGTPDTQYFGPGTRLTVL.

The V gene is TRBV5-6, the J gene TRBJ2-7; the match to TRBD2 covers 10 bases. CDR3 length: 14 amino acids. The J segment lost 2 bases and the V segment lost 4 bases, leaving 3 bases of the junction unmatched. CDR1 SGHDT and CDR2 YYEEEE come from the germline V gene. CDR3 loop: CASSLSGRTYEQYF. As DNA, the CDR3 is TGTGCCAGCAGCCTTAGCGGGAGGACCTACGAGCAGTACTTC.

V gene TRBV9 combines with J gene TRBJ2-5; D gene ambiguous. Trimming stripped 0 bases from V and 7 bases from J, with 10 bases between. Germline lookup yields CDR1 SGDLS and CDR2 YYNGEE. The CDR3 is 13 amino acids. The CDR3: CASSVDYLGTQYF. The CDR3 bases are TGTGCCAGCAGCGTAGATTACCTCGGGACCCAGTACTTC.

The chain recombines TRBV11-3 with TRBJ2-5; TRBD1 aligns across 7 bases. CDR1 and CDR2 from the germline V gene are SGHNT and YENEEA. Trimming removed 1 base from V and 6 bases from J; junction bases left unmatched: 11. The CDR3 is 16 amino acids. As DNA, the CDR3 is TGTGCCAGCAGCTTAGTCGGCCAGGGGGTACAAAAGACCCAGTACTTC. It yields the protein CASSLVGQGVQKTQYF.

This chain joins TRBV27 and TRBJ1-2, with D possibly TRBD1 on 6 matching bases. This CDR3 is built from 13 residues. Germline assignment: CDR1 MNHEY and CDR2 SMNVEV (reference sequence). The V and J ends lost 5 bases and 4 bases respectively, with 11 bases between them. CDR3 in amino acids: CASSPGAAYGYTF. CDR3 DNA sequence: TGTGCCAGCAGTCCGGGGGCGGCCTATGGCTACACCTTC.

The chain carries TRBV29-1 and TRBJ2-7; D remains unclear. Trimming left V 0 bases short and J 1 base short, with 7 bases between. CDR3 size: 13 residues. Germline V gene data show CDR1 as SQVTM and CDR2 as ANQGSEA. The CDR3 DNA sequence: TGCAGCGTTGAAGACCCCTTGTCCTACGAGCAGTACTTC. It specifies CSVEDPLSYEQYF.

The chain combines TRBV18 with TRBJ2-5; 8 bases match TRBD2. V lost 3 bases and J lost 1; bases outside the gene matches: 4. Germline lookup yields CDR1 KGHSH and CDR2 LQKENI. The CDR3 consists of 15 residues. The CDR3 sequence: CASSPLGGGQETQYF. In DNA, the CDR3 is TGTGCCAGCTCACCCCTCGGGGGGGGCCAAGAGACCCAGTACTTC.

The chain combines TRBV11-2 with TRBJ2-7, with TRBD1 matching 10 bases. Germline lookup yields CDR1 SGHAT and CDR2 FQNNGV. V lost 10 bases, J lost 3 bases, and 6 bases stayed unmatched. The CDR3 runs 13 residues. The CDR3 region has the DNA TGTGCCACCGGGACAGGGGCTTTCTACGAGCAGTACTTC. It translates to CATGTGAFYEQYF.

The rearrangement joins TRBV5-4 to TRBJ2-1, with D possibly being TRBD2 (5 bases). This CDR3 has 16 residues. V was pared by 2 bases and J by 2 bases, with 14 bases between. The germline V gene encodes CDR1 SGHNT and CDR2 YYREEE (reference sequence). The CDR3 spells CASSFLAGLAYNEQFF. The CDR3 DNA sequence: TGTGCCAGCAGCTTCTTGGCGGGCCTGGCCTACAATGAGCAGTTCTTC.

The V call is TRBV4-1, the J call TRBJ2-1; no clear D gene. This CDR3 contains 17 residues. Germline assignment: CDR1 MGHRA and CDR2 YSYEKL. V shed 4 bases and J shed 0 bases, with 16 bases lying between them. The CDR3 protein is CASSPEGGSYSYNEQFF. DNA of the CDR3: TGCGCCAGCAGCCCCGAAGGCGGAAGCTACTCCTACAATGAGCAGTTCTTC.

The V gene is TRBV10-2, the J gene TRBJ2-7; 8 bases line up with TRBD2. The CDR3 consists of 15 residues. The V and J ends lost 2 bases and 2 bases, in that order; junction bases with no gene match: 5. CDR1 WSHSY and CDR2 SAAADI come from the germline V gene. The CDR3 DNA sequence: TGCGCCAGCAGTGAGAGGGTAGCGGGGACCTACGAGCAGTACTTC. Translation: CASSERVAGTYEQYF.

This clone occurred once. The rearrangement uses TRBV6-5 and TRBJ2-7, with TRBD1 matching over 7 bases. J was trimmed by 3 bases and V by 4 bases; bases with no gene match: 9. Germline V CDR1 and CDR2: MNHEY, SVGAGI. The CDR3 runs to 15 residues. The CDR3 coding sequence is TGTGCCAGCAGTTTCCGACGGGACAGACACTACGAGCAGTACTTC. It encodes CASSFRRDRHYEQYF.

The rearrangement links TRBV27 to TRBJ1-1; tentatively, D is TRBD1 (6 bases). Trimming took 4 bases from V and 9 from J, leaving 9 bases between them. This CDR3 comprises 11 residues. The germline CDR1 and CDR2 sequences are MNHEY and SMNVEV (reference sequence). The CDR3 DNA reads as TGTGCCAGCAGTTCGGGGGGGCAAGCTTTCTTT. It is translated as CASSSGGQAFF.

This chain uses TRBV4-2 with TRBJ2-2, with no clear D. V was pared by 4 bases and J by 6 bases, with 30 bases between. The germline CDR1 and CDR2 sequences are LGHNA and YNFKEQ. The CDR3 spans 20 residues. The CDR3 loop is CASSRTLKPSDSAKAGELFF. The CDR3 coding sequence is TGTGCCAGCAGCCGCACCCTAAAACCGAGCGATTCGGCTAAGGCCGGGGAGCTGTTTTTT.

This clone appeared a few times. The chain uses TRBV6-1 and TRBJ2-7, with D perhaps TRBD1 or TRBD2 (5 bases each). This CDR3 has 12 residues. Germline V gives CDR1 MNHNS, CDR2 SASEGT. Trimming pared 6 bases from V and 7 bases from J, leaving 13 bases between. The CDR3: CASRRGTGEQYF. As DNA, the CDR3 is TGTGCCAGCAGGAGGGGTACGGGGGAGCAGTACTTC.

A single count supports this clone. J is TRBJ2-7 and V is TRBV6-5; the D gene is possibly TRBD2 (6 bases). The CDR3 is made up of 14 amino acids. V shed 4 bases and J shed 4 bases, with 14 bases lying between them. Germline lookup yields CDR1 MNHEY and CDR2 SVGAGI. CDR3 in DNA: TGTGCCAGCAGTTCCCCGGGACTCCTGTACGAGCAGTACTTC. Protein: CASSSPGLLYEQYF.

The V gene is TRBV7-6, the J gene TRBJ2-2; tentative D call: TRBD1 (6 bases). CDR3 length: 16 amino acids. Looked up from germline, CDR1 is SGHVS and CDR2 is FNYEAQ. V lost 3 bases, J lost 6 bases, and 17 bases lay in between. In DNA form, the CDR3 reads TGTGCCAGCAGCTTGGGGTCCGGGACATCCCCCGGGGAGCTGTTTTTT. Translation: CASSLGSGTSPGELFF.

The J gene is TRBJ1-2, the V gene TRBV6-5; D is ambiguous. The CDR3 is 15 residues long. V was pared by 6 bases and J by 2 bases, with 16 bases between. Germline CDR1 reads MNHEY; CDR2 reads SVGAGI. As DNA, the CDR3 is TGTGCCAGCAGGCCTTACGAGCTGATAAACTATGGCTACACCTTC. Translating gives CASRPYELINYGYTF.